The 32 T cell receptor beta chains given below trace back to one sample, sequenced in a study of blood T cells in healthy people across ages. Using a J-beta primer mix together with a sample-barcoded 5' primer, a second PCR was run for 7 to 11 cycles. TCRdb re-called the 5' RACE reads with MiXCR, one entry per CDR3 protein. Of roughly 800,000 distinct CDR3 sequences detected, 25% appear once; the ten largest clones hold more than 8.5%. Separately, the same data were catalogued under a study of T cells of mothers and their children.

Input material: blood. These receptors all come from a boy aged 10-17 years in good health.

The chain uses TRBV28 and TRBJ1-1; TRBD1 agrees at 8 bases. This CDR3 comprises 15 residues. CDR1 is MDHEN, CDR2 SYDVKM, per germline. J was trimmed by 7 bases and V by 5 bases; bases with no gene match: 12. The CDR3 here is CASSPHQDRAVEAFF. DNA of the CDR3: TGTGCCAGCAGTCCGCACCAGGACAGGGCGGTTGAAGCTTTCTTT.

This clonotype was counted between two and nine times. This chain uses TRBV29-1 with TRBJ1-1, with TRBD1 as a possible D gene (6 bases). V was pared by 6 bases and J by 2 bases, with 19 bases between. Germline V gene data show CDR1 as SQVTM and CDR2 as ANQGSEA. The CDR3 totals 15 residues. The CDR3 reads CSVGPEEGGNTEAFF. As DNA, the CDR3 is TGCAGCGTGGGGCCGGAAGAGGGGGGTAACACTGAAGCTTTCTTT.

The chain has TRBV20-1 and TRBJ2-5; 14 bases align to TRBD2. The DNA end is a closer match to TRBJ2-7, so the J assignment may be wrong. CDR3 length equals 15 residues. Germline CDR1 DFQATT, CDR2 SNEGSKA (reference sequence). This CDR3 reads CSAFGTSGSLYEQYF. As DNA, the CDR3 is TGCAGTGCCTTTGGGACTAGCGGGAGTCTCTACGAGCAGTACTTC.

This clonotype occurred a few times. The rearrangement links TRBV29-1 to TRBJ2-7; no reliable D call. The J call could be wrong; TRBJ2-1 is a better fit for the DNA end. In germline, CDR1 is SQVTM, CDR2 ANQGSEA. The CDR3 has 12 residues. The CDR3 DNA reads TGCAGCGTTAGCGAGAATGCCAATGAGCAGTTCTTC. This encodes CSVSENANEQFF.

The chain employs TRBV12-3 or TRBV12-4 and TRBJ1-4; TRBD1 agrees at 11 bases. The CDR3 sequence is 15 residues long. Losses at the gene ends were 3 bases for V and 7 bases for J; bases not matched to a gene: 4. CDR3 protein: CASSLGTGGGEKLFF. In DNA, the CDR3 is TGTGCCAGCAGTTTGGGGACAGGGGGTGGTGAAAAACTGTTTTTT.

Points on this clonotype: One end of the junction is discordant with germline, which a read error may explain. The gene calls are TRBV29-1 and TRBJ2-3, with D possibly TRBD2 on 6 matching bases. This CDR3 contains 10 residues. Germline V gene lookup returns CDR1 SQVTM and CDR2 ANQGSEA. The CDR3 sequence is CSAEGDTRYF. In DNA form, the CDR3 reads TGCAGCGCGGAGGGAGATACGCGGTATTTT.

This clonotype was observed a few times. The rearrangement uses TRBV5-1 and TRBJ2-6, with D tentatively TRBD1 or TRBD2 (5 bases each). Between the trimmed V and J ends, which lost 4 bases and 4 bases, there was a span of 15 bases. The V gene's germline CDR1 is SGHRS and CDR2 YFSETQ. The CDR3 consists of 16 residues. CDR3 amino acids: CASSLPAAGGANVLTF. DNA of the CDR3: TGCGCCAGCAGCCTCCCAGCGGCAGGGGGGGCCAACGTCCTGACTTTC.

J is TRBJ1-5 and V is TRBV6-2 or TRBV6-3; tentative D call: TRBD1 (5 bases). The CDR3 covers 13 residues. Trimming stripped 10 bases from V and 4 bases from J, with 14 bases between. Germline V gives CDR1 MNHEY, CDR2 SVGEGT. This CDR3 is CATETGLNQPQHF. CDR3 DNA: TGTGCCACGGAGACGGGGCTAAATCAGCCCCAGCATTTT.

CDR3 region: CAFPRDGQFQETQYF. The CDR3 nucleotides read TGTGCCTTTCCCCGGGACGGACAGTTTCAAGAGACCCAGTACTTC. V and J are TRBV10-3 and TRBJ2-5; D might be TRBD1 (6 bases). The germline V gene has CDR1 ENHRY and CDR2 SYGVKD. V was trimmed by 11 bases and J by 2 bases, leaving 21 bases between them. The CDR3 contains 15 residues.

This clonotype has at least ten counts. The chain employs TRBV7-3 and TRBJ2-3, with D perhaps being TRBD1 or TRBD2 (6 bases each). This CDR3 comprises 15 residues. V lost 2 bases and J lost 3, with 12 bases in between. Germline assignment: CDR1 SGHTA and CDR2 FQGTGA. The CDR3: CASSLLGGKTDTQYF. CDR3 coding DNA: TGTGCCAGCAGCTTATTAGGGGGGAAGACAGATACGCAGTATTTT.

The chain links TRBV20-1 to TRBJ1-2; D remains unclear. Trimming stripped 5 bases from V and 7 bases from J, with 17 bases between. Germline V lookup: CDR1 DFQATT, CDR2 SNEGSKA (reference sequence). The CDR3 length is 13 residues. In nucleotides, the CDR3 is TGCAGTGCTCCCCTAGGGCCGGCAGGTGGCTACACCTTC. Translating it yields CSAPLGPAGGYTF.

In this sample, this clonotype turned up many times. The V gene is TRBV3-1, the J gene TRBJ2-5, with 9 nucleotides matching TRBD2. V gave up 4 bases and J gave up 4 bases; unmatched junction bases: 1. The length of the CDR3 is 13 residues. Germline V gene sequence: CDR1 LGHDT, CDR2 YNNKEL (reference sequence). In nucleotides, the CDR3 is TGTGCCAGCAGCCTAGCGGGAGTAGAGACCCAGTACTTC. Protein product: CASSLAGVETQYF.

The chain links TRBV29-1 to TRBJ2-5; TRBD1 might be the D (6 bases). The CDR3 has 16 residues. CDR1 is SQVTM, CDR2 ANQGSEA, per germline. The V end lost 0 bases, the J end lost 4 bases, and 18 bases lay between the germline ends. CDR3 sequence (DNA): TGCAGCGTTGAAGATCTGCGTCAGGGGAAAACAGAGACCCAGTACTTC. As protein: CSVEDLRQGKTETQYF. Variable domain in full (rest from reference TRBV29-1 and TRBJ2-5): SAVISQKPSRDICQRGTSLTIQCQVDSQVTMMFWYRQQPGQSLTLIATANQGSEATYESGFVIDKFPISRPNLTFSTLTVSNMSPEDSSIYLCSVEDLRQGKTETQYFGPGTRLLVL.

V gene TRBV20-1 combines with J gene TRBJ2-7; TRBD2 is a possible D gene (5 bases). The CDR3 contains 16 residues. Germline V gene data show CDR1 as DFQATT and CDR2 as SNEGSKA (reference sequence). The germline V and J ends were trimmed by 0 bases and 3 bases, with 18 bases remaining between them. The CDR3 sequence: CSAREVGDDSYYEQYF. The CDR3 DNA sequence: TGCAGTGCTAGAGAGGTGGGAGACGACTCCTACTACGAGCAGTACTTC.

This clonotype was observed a few times. For the CDR3, the DNA is TGTGCCAGCAGCTTAAATGAGTTGGGACACGAGCAGTTCTTC. It codes for CASSLNELGHEQFF. V usage is TRBV11-3 and J usage is TRBJ2-5, with D perhaps TRBD1 (6 bases). The J call is in doubt because the DNA end fits TRBJ2-1 better. CDR1 is SGHNT and CDR2 is YENEEA in the germline V gene. The CDR3 is 14 amino acids.

This clonotype was observed a handful of times. The chain is built from TRBV29-1 and TRBJ2-5, with 7 positions matching TRBD1. Trimming at V came to 6 bases and at J to 1 base, leaving 5 bases not matched to a gene. This CDR3 contains 13 residues. Germline lookup yields CDR1 SQVTM and CDR2 ANQGSEA. The CDR3 sequence is CSVEDRTQETQYF. The DNA of the CDR3 is TGCAGCGTCGAGGACAGGACCCAAGAGACCCAGTACTTC. The variable domain in full, with the rest retrieved from reference TRBV29-1 and TRBJ2-5, is SAVISQKPSRDICQRGTSLTIQCQVDSQVTMMFWYRQQPGQSLTLIATANQGSEATYESGFVIDKFPISRPNLTFSTLTVSNMSPEDSSIYLCSVEDRTQETQYFGPGTRLLVL.

The chain joins TRBV3-1 to TRBJ1-1, with D perhaps TRBD1 (5 bases). The germline CDR1 and CDR2 sequences are LGHDT and YNNKEL (reference sequence). Trimming cost V 6 bases and J 4 bases, with 21 bases left between them. The CDR3 has 16 amino acids. CDR3 nucleotides: TGTGCCAGCAGTCCCCAACTAAGGGGACGGACCACTGAAGCTTTCTTT. Its translation: CASSPQLRGRTTEAFF.

There are a few counts of this clonotype. V is TRBV6-5 and J is TRBJ2-1, with 10 bases that match TRBD2. This CDR3 is 18 amino acids long. Germline V CDR1 and CDR2: MNHEY, SVGAGI. V was pared by 2 bases and J by 2 bases, with 9 bases of the junction left unmatched. In nucleotides, the CDR3 is TGTGCCAGCAGTTACACCCTAGCGGGAGTCGGGCCCTACAATGAGCAGTTCTTC. This codes for CASSYTLAGVGPYNEQFF.

The chain carries TRBV6-2 or TRBV6-3 and TRBJ2-3; a weak D match, TRBD2 (6 bases). V was cut by 2 bases and J by 10 bases, with 10 bases left in between. The CDR3 runs 12 residues. Germline V gene sequence: CDR1 MNHEY, CDR2 SVGEGT. In DNA form, the CDR3 reads TGTGCCAGCAGTTACACTGGGGAGGCGCAGTATTTT. Protein: CASSYTGEAQYF.

The chain employs TRBV27 and TRBJ2-7; D remains unclear. Germline V CDR1 and CDR2: MNHEY, SMNVEV (reference sequence). V lost 4 bases and J lost 5, with 9 bases in between. The CDR3 covers 12 residues. CDR3 DNA: TGTGCCAGCAGTTCCCCCAAGAACGAGCAGTACTTC. Protein product: CASSSPKNEQYF.

The chain uses TRBV7-2 and TRBJ2-1; TRBD2 agrees at 13 bases. The length of the CDR3 is 21 residues. Per germline, CDR1 SGHTA and CDR2 FQGNSA. V lost 0 bases to trimming and J lost 0 bases; unmatched junction nucleotides: 11. The chain's CDR3 is CASSLAAGTSGAFSSYNEQFF. CDR3 DNA: TGTGCCAGCAGCTTAGCTGCCGGGACTAGCGGGGCTTTTAGCTCCTACAATGAGCAGTTCTTC. The full variable domain, in which reference TRBV7-2 and TRBJ2-1 provide the parts outside the CDR3, is GAGVSQSPSNKVTEKGKDVELRCDPISGHTALYWYRQSLGQGLEFLIYFQGNSAPDKSGLPSDRFSAERTGGSVSTLTIQRTQQEDSAVYLCASSLAAGTSGAFSSYNEQFFGPGTRLTVL.

The gene calls are TRBV12-3 or TRBV12-4 and TRBJ2-1, with D maybe TRBD2 (6 bases). CDR3 length: 16 residues. With 7 bases removed from V and 0 bases from J, the gap between germline ends came to 16 bases. For the CDR3, the DNA is TGTGCCAGCACCCCAGCCCGGGACTTCTCCTACAATGAGCAGTTCTTC. Translation: CASTPARDFSYNEQFF.

This clonotype came up a few times. The chain couples TRBV6-6 to TRBJ2-7, with D unresolved. The V gene's germline CDR1 is MNHNY and CDR2 SVGAGI (reference sequence). The V end lost 2 bases, the J end lost 7 bases, and 18 bases lay between the germline ends. The CDR3 has 15 amino acids. The CDR3 DNA is TGTGCCAGCAGTTACGAGTTCTCACCCTTATGGGAGCAGTACTTC. It translates to CASSYEFSPLWEQYF.

This clonotype was observed a handful of times. The chain employs TRBV20-1 and TRBJ2-4; no reliable D call. Germline V gene data show CDR1 as DFQATT and CDR2 as SNEGSKA (reference sequence). V lost 3 bases and J lost 3, with 18 bases in between. This CDR3 is built from 16 residues. The CDR3 spells CSASDGRVLDKNIQYF. In DNA, the CDR3 is TGCAGTGCTAGTGACGGACGGGTCCTAGACAAAAACATTCAGTACTTC.

The V call is TRBV27, the J call TRBJ2-7; D is unresolved. Germline CDR1 and CDR2: MNHEY and SMNVEV (reference sequence). Between the trimmed V and J ends, which lost 2 bases and 5 bases, there was a span of 13 bases. This CDR3 spans 14 amino acids. The CDR3 nucleotides read TGTGCCAGCAGTTTAATAGGGTCTAAAGACGAGCAGTACTTC. It yields the protein CASSLIGSKDEQYF.

This clonotype appeared a few times. The chain recombines TRBV6-5 with TRBJ2-5; TRBD2 matches 7 bases. This CDR3 is 14 amino acids long. J gave up 4 bases and V 6 bases, and 8 bases lay outside the gene matches. In germline, CDR1 is MNHEY, CDR2 SVGAGI. CDR3 residues: CASRASGVIETQYF. The DNA for the CDR3 is TGTGCCAGCAGGGCAAGCGGGGTCATAGAGACCCAGTACTTC.

The chain couples TRBV11-2 to TRBJ1-4; unclear D gene. V gave up 4 bases and J gave up 5 bases, with 8 bases separating them. CDR3 size: 13 residues. The V gene's germline CDR1 is SGHAT and CDR2 FQNNGV. CDR3 in amino acids: CASSSGSNEKLFF. CDR3 DNA: TGTGCCAGCAGCTCCGGGAGCAATGAAAAACTGTTTTTT.

The rearrangement joins TRBV5-1 to TRBJ2-5; D might be TRBD1 (6 bases). Trimming removed 0 bases at V and 5 bases at J, with 20 bases between. Germline CDR1 is SGHRS and CDR2 is YFSETQ. The CDR3 spans 17 residues. CDR3 in amino acids: CASSLELSQGTGETQYF. DNA of the CDR3: TGCGCCAGCAGCTTGGAGCTGTCACAGGGTACCGGGGAGACCCAGTACTTC.

The sample holds a few counts of this clonotype. The V gene is TRBV11-2, the J gene TRBJ2-7; D call uncertain. CDR3 length: 15 residues. Trimming shortened V by 5 bases and J by 3 bases, and 17 bases separated the two germline ends. Germline CDR1 reads SGHAT; CDR2 reads FQNNGV. DNA of the CDR3: TGTGCCAGCAGCGGAACGACTCCCATCCTCTACGAGCAGTACTTC. This translates into CASSGTTPILYEQYF.

The chain joins TRBV5-6 to TRBJ2-2; D ambiguous. This CDR3 region has 16 residues. CDR1 SGHDT and CDR2 YYEEEE come from the germline V gene. Trimming took 1 base from V and 2 from J, leaving 12 bases between them. The CDR3 nucleotides read TGTGCCAGCAGCTTGTTGCAGCCCCAAAACACCGGGGAGCTGTTTTTT. Translated, it gives CASSLLQPQNTGELFF.

This clonotype was found a few times. The J gene is TRBJ2-1, the V gene TRBV20-1; 9 nucleotides line up with TRBD2. V dropped 6 bases and J dropped 6; count of bases not matched to a gene: 12. There are 15 residues in the CDR3. Germline CDR1 and CDR2: DFQATT and SNEGSKA (reference sequence). This chain's CDR3 is CSARSAGGPGNEQFF. The CDR3 coding sequence is TGCAGTGCCCGCTCGGCGGGAGGGCCCGGCAATGAGCAGTTCTTC.

This clonotype was recorded once. This chain joins TRBV20-1 and TRBJ2-5; 13 nucleotides line up with TRBD2. Germline CDR1 DFQATT, CDR2 SNEGSKA (reference sequence). This CDR3 comprises 15 residues. After removal of 6 bases from V and 4 bases from J, the junction contained 8 bases not matched to a gene. The CDR3 loop is CSARDTSGGVETQYF. CDR3 DNA sequence: TGCAGTGCGAGGGATACTAGCGGGGGGGTAGAGACCCAGTACTTC.